This T cell receptor beta chain was obtained from a study of post-analysis software for immune sequencing data. Study in general: Relapsing-remitting, secondary progressive and progressive-relapsing forms made up the multiple sclerosis disease courses. Notes on the study in general: Samples from a shared batch, those prepared together, strongly co-clustered by F measure. Significantly decreased normalized Chao1 diversity was recorded for multiple sclerosis patients relative to controls. The five TRBV segments detected at higher frequency in patients than in controls included TRBV5-6, TRBV5-1 and TRBV20-1.

This clonotype was seen a handful of times. Its cognate antigen is unknown. The TCR beta cDNA libraries contained unique molecular identifiers. T cells, roughly 0.95 to 10 million of them, yielded 500,000 or so cDNA molecules. TCRdb used MiXCR to reprocess the PCR reads, holding one entry per CDR3 protein. The top ten hold more than 1.5% of the sample, which has hundreds of thousands of distinct CDR3 sequences, about 40% seen once. V gave up 4 bases and J gave up 6 bases; unmatched junction bases: 4. Germline assignment: CDR1 ENHRY and CDR2 SYGVKD. The CDR3 has 15 amino acids. The material sequenced was blood. This TCR was sampled from a girl aged 10 to 17 with multiple sclerosis. The chain joins TRBV10-3 to TRBJ1-6; TRBD1 aligns across 9 bases. The CDR3 DNA reads as TGTGCCATCAGTGTTGGGACAGGGCTTAATTCACCCCTCCACTTT. It yields the protein CAISVGTGLNSPLHF.